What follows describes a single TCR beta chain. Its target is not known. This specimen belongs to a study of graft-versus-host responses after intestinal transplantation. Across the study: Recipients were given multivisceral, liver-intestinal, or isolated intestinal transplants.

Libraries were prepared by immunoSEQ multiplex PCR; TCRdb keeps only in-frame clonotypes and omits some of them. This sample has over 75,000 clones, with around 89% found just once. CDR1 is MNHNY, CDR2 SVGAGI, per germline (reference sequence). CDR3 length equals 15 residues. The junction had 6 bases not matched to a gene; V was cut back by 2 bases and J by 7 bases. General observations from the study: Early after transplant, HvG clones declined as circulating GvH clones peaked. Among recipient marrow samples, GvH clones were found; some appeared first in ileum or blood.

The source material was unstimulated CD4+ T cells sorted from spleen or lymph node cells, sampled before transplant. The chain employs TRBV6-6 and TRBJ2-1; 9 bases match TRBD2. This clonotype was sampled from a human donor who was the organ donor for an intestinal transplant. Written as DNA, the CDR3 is TGTGCCAGCAGTTACGAGGGACTAGCAGGGAATGAGCAGTTCTTC. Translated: CASSYEGLAGNEQFF.